Shown below are 21 T cell receptor beta chains from a single sample sequenced in a study of read filtering for tumor transcriptome and immune sequencing. The library was built from around 400 ng RNA with molecular barcoded adaptors for alpha/delta and beta/gamma chains. TCRdb re-derived calls from the reads in MiXCR, one entry per CDR3 protein. The table lists about 130,000 distinct CDR3 sequences, about 12% of them singletons. The sample comprised a population of CD138-negative cells sorted from bone marrow. The receptors derive from a donor at least 40 years old with multiple myeloma.

Worth noting for this clonotype: This clone may be a read error of a much larger clone one base away. The V gene is TRBV20-1, the J gene TRBJ2-1, with 11 bases identical to TRBD2. CDR3 length: 15 residues. After removal of 5 bases from V and 9 bases from J, the junction contained 12 bases not matched to a gene. Germline V CDR1 and CDR2: DFQATT, SNEGSKA (reference sequence). CDR3 DNA sequence: TGCAGTGCTGGACTAACTAGCGGGAGCTTTGGTGAGCAGTTCTTC. Amino acid sequence: CSAGLTSGSFGEQFF.

This clonotype was seen a handful of times. A read error may be the cause here, since a much bigger clone is one base away. The CDR3 carries no conserved terminal phenylalanine or tryptophan, so it likely arises from a read error. The chain uses TRBV5-6 and TRBJ1-1; TRBD1 matches at 8 bases. The germline V gene encodes CDR1 SGHDT and CDR2 YYEEEE. J lost 5 bases, V lost 5 bases, and 8 bases had no gene match. The CDR3 loop spans 14 amino acids. The CDR3 nucleotides read TGTGCCAGCAGGGTTCAGGGGGCGCGGACTGAAGCTTTCCTT. Protein: CASRVQGARTEAFL.

In this sample, this clonotype turned up many times. The chain carries TRBV18 and TRBJ2-1, with a tentative D call TRBD2 (6 bases). V was clipped by 4 bases and J by 10 bases, with 11 bases between them. There are 12 residues in the CDR3. Germline V gives CDR1 KGHSH, CDR2 LQKENI. This CDR3 reads CASSLLEGEQFF. The CDR3 DNA reads TGTGCCAGCTCACTGCTGGAGGGGGAGCAGTTCTTC.

This clonotype has ten or more counts. The chain employs TRBV4-1 and TRBJ2-5; D not certain. Germline V gene data show CDR1 as MGHRA and CDR2 as YSYEKL. The CDR3 totals 14 residues. V lost 0 bases to trimming and J lost 5 bases, with 10 bases between them. CDR3 in amino acids: CASSQEPLRETQYF. The CDR3 DNA sequence: TGCGCCAGCAGCCAAGAACCCCTAAGGGAGACCCAGTACTTC.

A remark on this clonotype: A read error may be the cause here, since a much bigger clone is one base away. V usage is TRBV7-9 and J usage is TRBJ1-1, with TRBD1 matching over 7 bases. Germline lookup yields CDR1 SEHNR and CDR2 FQNEAQ (reference sequence). The CDR3 contains 13 residues. The CDR3 spells CASSSTDRVEALF. Here the CDR3 DNA reads TGTGCCAGCAGCTCCACAGACAGGGTGGAGGCTCTCTTT.

A word on this clonotype: Here the CDR3 omits its conserved ending phenylalanine or tryptophan, so a read error is the likely source. V is TRBV29-1 and J is TRBJ2-5, with D tentatively TRBD1 or TRBD2 (5 bases each). Germline CDR1 is SQVTM and CDR2 is ANQGSEA. This CDR3 region has 11 residues. Trimming left V 7 bases short and J 3 bases short, with 9 bases between. The CDR3 is CSAGRKETQYY. The CDR3 DNA reads as TGCAGCGCGGGACGGAAAGAGACCCAGTACTAC.

On this clonotype: Relative to the germline gene, one junction end is altered; a read error may explain this. The chain combines TRBV3-1 with TRBJ2-1, with unresolved D. Germline assignment: CDR1 LGHDT and CDR2 YNNKEL (reference sequence). The CDR3 extends over 13 amino acids. CDR3 amino acids: CAGSHFNYNEQFF. The CDR3 bases are TGTGCCGGCAGCCACTTCAATTACAATGAGCAGTTCTTC.

This clonotype was seen a handful of times. The CDR3 reads CASSSGDSGNQPQHF. Here the CDR3 DNA reads TGTGCCAGCAGCTCTGGGGATAGCGGCAATCAGCCCCAGCATTTT. V and J are TRBV7-2 and TRBJ1-5; D gene ambiguous. Trimming took 4 bases from V and 2 from J, leaving 12 bases between them. Germline-derived CDR1 and CDR2 are SGHTA and FQGNSA. The CDR3 is made up of 15 amino acids.

In this sample, this clonotype turned up many times. The V call is TRBV29-1, the J call TRBJ1-1; D uncertain. CDR1 and CDR2 (germline): SQVTM, ANQGSEA. Trimming removed 7 bases from V and 5 bases from J, with 11 bases in between. CDR3 length: 11 amino acids. CDR3 sequence: CSAHLRTEAFF. Here the CDR3 DNA reads TGCAGCGCTCATCTGAGAACTGAAGCTTTCTTT.

DNA of the CDR3: TGTGCCAGCAGCGGCGCAGGGAGGACTGAAGCTTTCTTT. It yields the protein CASSGAGRTEAFF. J is TRBJ1-1 and V is TRBV9; perhaps TRBD1 as D (5 bases). The germline gives CDR1 SGDLS, CDR2 YYNGEE. Trimming took off 3 bases at V and 5 bases at J, with 11 bases between the two ends. The CDR3 runs to 13 residues.

At least ten counts were recorded for this clonotype. The V and J genes are TRBV6-5 and TRBJ2-5; TRBD2 is a possible D gene (7 bases). The CDR3 consists of 16 residues. Germline V CDR1 and CDR2: MNHEY, SVGAGI. V was pared by 6 bases and J by 1 base, with 18 bases between. CDR3 loop: CASSLGGRFAQETQYF. The DNA for the CDR3 is TGTGCCAGCAGCCTCGGGGGGCGCTTCGCCCAAGAGACCCAGTACTTC.

This clonotype came up many times. This chain uses TRBV29-1 with TRBJ2-2; 10 bases line up with TRBD2. After removal of 3 bases from V and 3 bases from J, the junction contained 4 bases not matched to a gene. This CDR3 comprises 15 residues. CDR1 is SQVTM, CDR2 ANQGSEA, per germline. The CDR3 DNA reads as TGCAGCGTTGAGCTACTAGCGGGGTACACCGGGGAGCTGTTTTTT. Protein: CSVELLAGYTGELFF.

This rearrangement joins TRBV20-1 to TRBJ1-1, with D maybe TRBD1 (5 bases). CDR3 length equals 13 residues. Between the trimmed V and J ends, which lost 8 bases and 0 bases, there was a span of 13 bases. From germline, CDR1 is DFQATT and CDR2 SNEGSKA (reference sequence). For the CDR3, the DNA is TGCAGTACGAAATGGGGGGTGAACACTGAAGCTTTCTTT. Encoded protein: CSTKWGVNTEAFF.

The sample holds a few counts of this clonotype. The CDR3 is CSASDRDETQYF. The CDR3 DNA sequence: TGCAGTGCTTCCGACAGGGATGAGACCCAGTACTTC. The rearrangement uses TRBV20-1 and TRBJ2-5, with 7 bases aligning to TRBD1. The CDR3 sequence is 12 residues long. Germline V CDR1 and CDR2: DFQATT, SNEGSKA (reference sequence). The V and J ends lost 5 bases and 5 bases, in that order; junction bases with no gene match: 5.

The chain links TRBV3-1 to TRBJ1-1; a weak D match, TRBD1 (5 bases). CDR1 is LGHDT and CDR2 is YNNKEL in the germline V gene (reference sequence). V dropped 0 bases and J dropped 5 bases, with 7 bases sitting between them. This CDR3 contains 13 residues. Here the CDR3 reads CASSQDWGTEAFF. The CDR3 DNA reads TGTGCCAGCAGCCAAGATTGGGGGACTGAAGCTTTCTTT.

This clonotype was picked up many times. The CDR3 DNA reads as TGTGCCAGCAGCTTGTCCGGTTTCACTGAAGCTTTCTTT. Amino acid sequence: CASSLSGFTEAFF. The chain has TRBV5-6 and TRBJ1-1; D not resolved. Germline V gives CDR1 SGHDT, CDR2 YYEEEE. V was pared by 1 base and J by 4 bases, with 8 bases between. This CDR3 is 13 amino acids long.

At least ten counts were recorded for this clonotype. The V and J genes are TRBV29-1 and TRBJ1-2, with 12 bases that match TRBD1. V dropped 6 bases and J dropped 6; count of bases not matched to a gene: 11. CDR1 SQVTM and CDR2 ANQGSEA come from the germline V gene. The CDR3 is made up of 15 amino acids. CDR3 nucleotide sequence: TGCAGCGTATCATACTGGGGGACAGGGGGCGATGGCTACACCTTC. It yields the protein CSVSYWGTGGDGYTF.

The CDR3 is CASSLVRGEPQHF. CDR3 in DNA: TGTGCCAGCAGCTTAGTACGGGGGGAGCCCCAGCATTTT. The chain combines TRBV7-2 with TRBJ1-5; D possibly corresponds to TRBD1 (5 bases). The CDR3 is 13 residues long. The ends were cut back, 1 base at V and 8 bases at J, with 9 bases in the middle. Per germline, CDR1 SGHTA and CDR2 FQGNSA.

Many counts were recorded for this clonotype. This chain uses TRBV12-5 with TRBJ1-5; D is unclear. The germline V gene encodes CDR1 LGHNT and CDR2 FRNRAP. This CDR3 has 12 residues. V was pared by 6 bases and J by 5 bases, with 8 bases between. The CDR3 DNA reads as TGTGCTAGTGGCCCTCCGGATCAGCCCCAGCATTTT. The encoded protein is CASGPPDQPQHF.

This clonotype was observed a few times. This may arise from a read error, as a much more abundant clone is one base away. The CDR3 sequence: CASSQDGVGSYNEQSF. CDR3 sequence (DNA): TGCGCCAGCAGCCAAGATGGGGTGGGCTCCTACAATGAGCAGTCCTTC. The chain has TRBV4-2 and TRBJ2-1; D gene unclear. The CDR3 has 16 amino acids. Per the germline V gene, CDR1 is LGHNA and CDR2 is YNFKEQ.

This clonotype was recorded at least ten times. The rearrangement uses TRBV5-1 and TRBJ2-3, with D uncertain. This CDR3 has 14 residues. Trimming removed 6 bases from V and 0 bases from J, with 11 bases in between. Germline values: CDR1 SGHRS, CDR2 YFSETQ. Here the CDR3 DNA reads TGCGCCAGCAAGCAAGGTCCTAGCACAGATACGCAGTATTTT. It translates to CASKQGPSTDTQYF.